The 19 T cell receptor beta chains reported below all come from one sample, sequenced in a study of CD8 T cells in ankylosing spondylitis. One entry per CDR3 protein, called by TCRdb with MiXCR from the 5' RACE reads. The sample carries 350,000 or so distinct CDR3 sequences, 14% to 15% recorded once. Sequenced input: blood, either unsorted or a sorted T cell fraction (not recorded which). The receptors here all came from a male donor with ankylosing spondylitis or in good health (not recorded which).

The chain employs TRBV20-1 and TRBJ1-4; D uncertain. V lost 3 bases and J lost 3, with 11 bases in between. From germline, CDR1 is DFQATT and CDR2 SNEGSKA (reference sequence). This CDR3 contains 14 residues. The CDR3 sequence: CSASMEEANEKLFF. The CDR3 DNA sequence: TGCAGTGCTAGTATGGAGGAAGCTAATGAAAAACTGTTTTTT.

This clonotype was detected only a few times. This chain joins TRBV10-3 and TRBJ1-5; D not resolved. Germline CDR1 and CDR2: ENHRY and SYGVKD. Deletions cut 4 bases from V and 7 bases from J, with 14 bases between. The CDR3 extends over 14 amino acids. The CDR3 DNA reads TGTGCCATCAGTGTAGACCCCACGAGCCAGCCCCAGCATTTT. Translated: CAISVDPTSQPQHF.

This clonotype was found a few times. The chain joins TRBV3-1 to TRBJ1-2; TRBD1 is a possible D gene (6 bases). The ends were cut back, 2 bases at V and 3 bases at J, with 10 bases in the middle. Germline values: CDR1 LGHDT, CDR2 YNNKEL (reference sequence). The CDR3 consists of 14 residues. In nucleotides, the CDR3 is TGTGCCAGCAGCCAACTGGAGGGGGACTATGGCTACACCTTC. Amino acid sequence: CASSQLEGDYGYTF.

This clonotype was detected only a few times. The rearrangement links TRBV4-1 to TRBJ2-4, with 7 nucleotides matching TRBD2. This CDR3 is 18 amino acids long. CDR1 is MGHRA, CDR2 YSYEKL, per germline. Unmatched junction bases numbered 18, after V lost 5 bases and J lost 5 bases. In DNA form, the CDR3 reads TGCGCCAGCAGCACGCCGGGACTACGATCTAGGGGTGAAAACATTCAGTACTTC. Translating gives CASSTPGLRSRGENIQYF.

CDR3 residues: CSVLTIGQKQETQYF. The CDR3 DNA sequence: TGCAGCGTACTCACCATCGGACAGAAGCAAGAGACCCAGTACTTC. The chain joins TRBV29-1 to TRBJ2-5; TRBD1 is a possible D gene (6 bases). Trimming took 6 bases from V and 2 from J, leaving 19 bases between them. The germline V gene encodes CDR1 SQVTM and CDR2 ANQGSEA. There are 15 residues in the CDR3.

V is TRBV5-1 and J is TRBJ1-2; D is perhaps TRBD1 (5 bases). V was cut by 6 bases and J by 0 bases, with 18 bases left in between. The CDR3 length is 16 residues. Per the germline V gene, CDR1 is SGHRS and CDR2 is YFSETQ. CDR3 amino acids: CASTRDPQDPNYGYTF. The CDR3 DNA follows: TGCGCCAGCACCAGGGATCCCCAAGACCCTAACTATGGCTACACCTTC.

This clonotype was recorded many times. The rearrangement links TRBV12-3 or TRBV12-4 to TRBJ1-1; 9 nucleotides align to TRBD1. This CDR3 has 14 residues. V trimming: 3 bases; J trimming: 4 bases; junction bases outside the gene matches: 3. The chain's CDR3 is CASSLDRGSTEAFF. The DNA of the CDR3 is TGTGCCAGCAGTTTGGACAGGGGCAGCACTGAAGCTTTCTTT.

This clonotype was seen a few times. V and J are TRBV3-1 and TRBJ1-2; no firm D call. Germline V CDR1 and CDR2: LGHDT, YNNKEL (reference sequence). This CDR3 is 13 amino acids long. V was cut by 0 bases and J by 5 bases, with 7 bases left in between. Here the CDR3 reads CASSQEPGYGYTF. The CDR3 DNA follows: TGTGCCAGCAGCCAAGAACCGGGTTATGGCTACACCTTC.

This chain joins TRBV6-1 and TRBJ1-5, with D possibly being TRBD1 (6 bases). V lost 5 bases to trimming and J lost 7 bases, with 18 bases between them. The CDR3 runs to 15 residues. In germline, CDR1 is MNHNS, CDR2 SASEGT. The CDR3 loop is CASSPTGSPKQPQHF. The CDR3 DNA reads TGTGCCAGCAGTCCTACAGGGTCCCCCAAACAGCCCCAGCATTTT.

This chain links TRBV20-1 with TRBJ2-2; D gene ambiguous. In germline, CDR1 is DFQATT, CDR2 SNEGSKA (reference sequence). The CDR3 is made up of 13 amino acids. V was clipped by 5 bases and J by 2 bases, with 9 bases between them. The CDR3: CSAGSINTGELFF. CDR3 bases: TGCAGTGCTGGATCTATCAACACCGGGGAGCTGTTTTTT.

In this sample, this clonotype turned up a few times. This sequence joins TRBV6-4 and TRBJ2-3; 14 bases line up with TRBD2. With V trimmed by 6 bases and J by 6 bases, 5 bases remained unmatched. The CDR3 spans 15 residues. Per the germline V gene, CDR1 is MRHNA and CDR2 is SNTAGT. The CDR3 loop is CASSTRTSGRDTQYF. DNA for the CDR3: TGTGCCAGCAGCACTCGGACTAGCGGGAGGGATACGCAGTATTTT.

This clonotype was counted between two and nine times. The gene calls are TRBV9 and TRBJ2-7, with D hard to call. The V end lost 4 bases, the J end lost 1 base, and 12 bases lay between the germline ends. The CDR3 extends over 14 amino acids. CDR1 and CDR2 (germline): SGDLS, YYNGEE. CDR3 in amino acids: CASSPGYQSYEQYF. In nucleotides, the CDR3 is TGTGCCAGCAGCCCAGGCTACCAATCCTACGAGCAGTACTTC.

The V call is TRBV10-3, the J call TRBJ2-7; D ambiguous. The CDR3 has 12 residues. CDR1 is ENHRY and CDR2 is SYGVKD in the germline V gene. The V gene lost 3 bases and the J gene lost 3 bases, with 6 bases spanning the gap. This CDR3 reads CAISDSGYEQYF. CDR3 coding DNA: TGTGCCATCAGTGACAGTGGCTACGAGCAGTACTTC.

The V and J genes are TRBV6-2 or TRBV6-3 and TRBJ2-7; 7 bases agree with TRBD2. Unmatched junction bases numbered 9, after V lost 2 bases and J lost 5 bases. The germline gives CDR1 MNHEY, CDR2 SVGEGT. This CDR3 is 15 amino acids long. The CDR3 here is CASSYPSLASDEQYF. The CDR3 nucleotides read TGTGCCAGCAGTTACCCCTCACTAGCGTCGGACGAGCAGTACTTC.

J is TRBJ1-1 and V is TRBV6-6; D is ambiguous. Germline V CDR1 and CDR2: MNHNY, SVGAGI (reference sequence). Deletions cut 2 bases from V and 4 bases from J, with 8 bases between. The CDR3 runs to 13 residues. DNA for the CDR3: TGTGCCAGCAGTTACGTATCGGGCACTGAAGCTTTCTTT. It codes for CASSYVSGTEAFF.

V usage is TRBV5-1 and J usage is TRBJ1-3; D is unclear. The length of the CDR3 is 18 residues. V lost 0 bases to trimming and J lost 0 bases, with 16 bases between them. Germline-derived CDR1 and CDR2 are SGHRS and YFSETQ. In DNA form, the CDR3 reads TGCGCCAGCAGCTTGGAGGGTCAGATATACTCCTCTGGAAACACCATATATTTT. Translation gives CASSLEGQIYSSGNTIYF.

The chain joins TRBV12-3 or TRBV12-4 to TRBJ2-7; 9 nucleotides line up with TRBD1. J lost 5 bases, V lost 5 bases, and 7 bases had no gene match. CDR3 length: 14 amino acids. The CDR3 sequence is CASSRTGVTHEQYF. The CDR3 DNA reads as TGTGCCAGCAGTCGGACAGGGGTAACCCACGAGCAGTACTTC.

This clonotype was seen a handful of times. The chain employs TRBV10-2 and TRBJ2-2; D possibly matches TRBD1 or TRBD2 (5 bases each). Trimming left V 5 bases short and J 0 bases short, with 10 bases between. Germline V gene sequence: CDR1 WSHSY, CDR2 SAAADI. This CDR3 has 15 amino acids. The CDR3 loop reads CASSWGSSNTGELFF. Written as DNA, the CDR3 is TGCGCCAGCAGTTGGGGGTCCTCGAACACCGGGGAGCTGTTTTTT.

This clonotype appeared a few times. The chain has TRBV20-1 and TRBJ2-3, with 10 bases lining up with TRBD1. Germline V gene sequence: CDR1 DFQATT, CDR2 SNEGSKA (reference sequence). CDR3 size: 14 residues. V gave up 5 bases and J gave up 3 bases; unmatched junction bases: 5. The CDR3 coding sequence is TGCAGTGCTCAGACAGGGGGCTTTACAGATACGCAGTATTTT. Translated: CSAQTGGFTDTQYF.